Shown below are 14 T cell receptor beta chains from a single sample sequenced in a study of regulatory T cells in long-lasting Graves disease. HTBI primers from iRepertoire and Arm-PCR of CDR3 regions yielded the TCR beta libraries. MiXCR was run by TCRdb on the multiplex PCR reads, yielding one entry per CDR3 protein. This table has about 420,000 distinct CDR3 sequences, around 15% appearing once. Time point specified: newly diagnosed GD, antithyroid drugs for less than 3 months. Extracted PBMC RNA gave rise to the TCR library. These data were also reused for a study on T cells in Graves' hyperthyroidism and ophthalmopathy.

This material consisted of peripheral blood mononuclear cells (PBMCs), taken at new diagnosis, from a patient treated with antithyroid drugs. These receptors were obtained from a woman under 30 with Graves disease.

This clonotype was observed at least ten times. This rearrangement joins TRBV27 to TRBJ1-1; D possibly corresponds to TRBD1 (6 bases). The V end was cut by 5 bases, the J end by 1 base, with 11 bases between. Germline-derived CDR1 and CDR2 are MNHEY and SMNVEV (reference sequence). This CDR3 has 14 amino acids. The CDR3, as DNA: TGTGCCAGCAGTATGAGGGGGGAGAACACTGAAGCTTTCTTT. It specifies CASSMRGENTEAFF.

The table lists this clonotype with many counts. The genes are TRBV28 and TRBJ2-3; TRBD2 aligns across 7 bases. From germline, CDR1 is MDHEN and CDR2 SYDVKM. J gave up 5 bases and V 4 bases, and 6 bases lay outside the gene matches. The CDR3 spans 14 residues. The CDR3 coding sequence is TGTGCCAGCAGTTCTCGCGGGAGTATAGATACGCAGTATTTT. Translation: CASSSRGSIDTQYF. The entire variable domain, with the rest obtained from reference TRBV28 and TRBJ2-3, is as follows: DVKVTQSSRYLVKRTGEKVFLECVQDMDHENMFWYRQDPGLGLRLIYFSYDVKMKEKGDIPEGYSVSREKKERFSLILESASTNQTSMYLCASSSRGSIDTQYFGPGTRLTVL.

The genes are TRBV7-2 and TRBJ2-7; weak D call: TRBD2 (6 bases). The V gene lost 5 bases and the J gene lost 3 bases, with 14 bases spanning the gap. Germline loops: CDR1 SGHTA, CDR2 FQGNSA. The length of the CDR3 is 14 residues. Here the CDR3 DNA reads TGTGCCAGCAGCGCCTTCCCTAGCGTCTACGAGCAGTACTTC. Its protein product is CASSAFPSVYEQYF.

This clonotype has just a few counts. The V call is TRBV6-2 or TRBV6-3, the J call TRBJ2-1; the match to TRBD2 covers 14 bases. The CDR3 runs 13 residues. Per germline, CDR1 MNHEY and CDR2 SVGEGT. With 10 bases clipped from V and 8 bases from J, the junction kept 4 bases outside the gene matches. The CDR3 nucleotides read TGTGCCACTGGGACTAGCGGGAGACATGAGCAGTTCTTC. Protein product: CATGTSGRHEQFF.

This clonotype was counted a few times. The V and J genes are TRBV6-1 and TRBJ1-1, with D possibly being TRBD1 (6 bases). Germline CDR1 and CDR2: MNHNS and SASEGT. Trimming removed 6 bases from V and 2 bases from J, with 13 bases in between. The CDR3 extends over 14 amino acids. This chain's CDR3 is CASRRTALNTEAFF. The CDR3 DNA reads TGTGCCAGCAGGCGGACAGCCTTAAACACTGAAGCTTTCTTT.

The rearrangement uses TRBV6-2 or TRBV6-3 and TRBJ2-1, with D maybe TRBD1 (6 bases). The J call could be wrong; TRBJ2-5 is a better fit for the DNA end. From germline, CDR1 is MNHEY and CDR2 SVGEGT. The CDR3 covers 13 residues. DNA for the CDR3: TGTGCCAGCAGTGGCCGAGGGGGAGAGACCCAGTACTTC. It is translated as CASSGRGGETQYF.

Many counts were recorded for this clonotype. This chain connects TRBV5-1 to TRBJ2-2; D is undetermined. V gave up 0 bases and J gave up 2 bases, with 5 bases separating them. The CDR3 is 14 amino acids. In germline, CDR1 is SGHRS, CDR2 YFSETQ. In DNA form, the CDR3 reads TGCGCCAGCAGCTTGGATGACAACACCGGGGAGCTGTTTTTT. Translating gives CASSLDDNTGELFF. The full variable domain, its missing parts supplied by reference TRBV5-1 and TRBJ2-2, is KAGVTQTPRYLIKTRGQQVTLSCSPISGHRSVSWYQQTPGQGLQFLFEYFSETQRNKGNFPGRFSGRQFSNSRSEMNVSTLELGDSALYLCASSLDDNTGELFFGEGSRLTVL.

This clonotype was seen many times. Here the CDR3 reads CSARDPVAGPYEQYF. The CDR3 DNA is TGCAGTGCTAGAGATCCGGTAGCGGGACCCTACGAGCAGTACTTC. The chain is built from TRBV20-1 and TRBJ2-7; 8 bases match TRBD2. CDR3 length: 15 residues. Germline lookup yields CDR1 DFQATT and CDR2 SNEGSKA (reference sequence). Trimming at V came to 0 bases and at J to 2 bases, leaving 6 bases not matched to a gene.

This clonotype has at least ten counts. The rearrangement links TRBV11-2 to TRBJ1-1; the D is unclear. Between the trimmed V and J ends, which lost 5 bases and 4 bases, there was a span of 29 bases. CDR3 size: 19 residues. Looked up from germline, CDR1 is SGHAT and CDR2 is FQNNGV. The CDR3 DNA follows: TGTGCCAGCAGCCCCAATAAACGGTGGATGCCTGAGACCGCCACTGAAGCTTTCTTT. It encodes CASSPNKRWMPETATEAFF.

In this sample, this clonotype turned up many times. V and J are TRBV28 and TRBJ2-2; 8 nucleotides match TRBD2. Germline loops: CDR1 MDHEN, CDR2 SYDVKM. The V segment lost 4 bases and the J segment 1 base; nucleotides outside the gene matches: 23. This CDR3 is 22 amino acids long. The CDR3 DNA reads TGTGCCAGCAGTTCTTGGGGTGGCCGGACTACTAGCGGCGTAGGGAACACCGGGGAGCTGTTTTTT. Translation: CASSSWGGRTTSGVGNTGELFF. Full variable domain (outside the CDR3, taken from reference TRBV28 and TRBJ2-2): DVKVTQSSRYLVKRTGEKVFLECVQDMDHENMFWYRQDPGLGLRLIYFSYDVKMKEKGDIPEGYSVSREKKERFSLILESASTNQTSMYLCASSSWGGRTTSGVGNTGELFFGEGSRLTVL.

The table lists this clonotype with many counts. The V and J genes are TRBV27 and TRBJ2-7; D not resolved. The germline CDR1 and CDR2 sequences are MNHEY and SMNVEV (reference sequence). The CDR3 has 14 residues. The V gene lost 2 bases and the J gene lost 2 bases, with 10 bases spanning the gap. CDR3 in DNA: TGTGCCAGCAGTTTAAACCCCGGGCCCTACGAGCAGTACTTC. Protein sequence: CASSLNPGPYEQYF.

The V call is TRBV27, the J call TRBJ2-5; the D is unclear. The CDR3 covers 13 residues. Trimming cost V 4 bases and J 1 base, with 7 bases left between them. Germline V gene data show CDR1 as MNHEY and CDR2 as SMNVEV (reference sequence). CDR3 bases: TGTGCCAGCAGTTCGGACCTCCAAGAGACCCAGTACTTC. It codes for CASSSDLQETQYF.

The CDR3 sequence is CASSHKGLAGATDTQYF. CDR3 coding DNA: TGTGCCAGCAGCCATAAGGGACTAGCGGGGGCCACAGATACGCAGTATTTT. This chain joins TRBV12-3 or TRBV12-4 and TRBJ2-3; 14 bases line up with TRBD2. V shed 6 bases, J shed 2 bases, and the junction held 7 bases outside the gene matches. This CDR3 has 17 amino acids.

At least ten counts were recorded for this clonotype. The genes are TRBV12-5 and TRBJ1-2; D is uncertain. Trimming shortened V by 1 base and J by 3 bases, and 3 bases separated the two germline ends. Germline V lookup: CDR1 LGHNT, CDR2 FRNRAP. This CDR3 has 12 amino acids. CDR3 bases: TGTGCTAGTGGTTTGGGGTACTATGGCTACACCTTC. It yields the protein CASGLGYYGYTF.